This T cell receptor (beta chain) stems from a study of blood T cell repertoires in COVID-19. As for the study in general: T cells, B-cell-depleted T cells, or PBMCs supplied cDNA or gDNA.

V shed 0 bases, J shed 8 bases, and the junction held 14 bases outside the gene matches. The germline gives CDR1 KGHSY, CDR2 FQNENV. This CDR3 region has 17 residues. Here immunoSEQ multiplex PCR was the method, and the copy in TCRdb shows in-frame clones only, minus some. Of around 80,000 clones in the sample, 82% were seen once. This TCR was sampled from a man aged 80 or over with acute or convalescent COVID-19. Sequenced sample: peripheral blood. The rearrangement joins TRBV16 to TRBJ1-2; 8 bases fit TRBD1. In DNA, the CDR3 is TGTGCCAGCAGCCAATCTACCACTCCAGGGGGCGCGGGAGGCTACACCTTC. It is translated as CASSQSTTPGGAGGYTF.